This T cell receptor beta chain originates from a study of cytomegalovirus exposure and HLA in healthy donors. Points from the study as a whole: A later analysis reportedly found fewer N-insertions in an Asian-associated ancestry cluster than the approximately 730-donor mean. Altogether, 160 or so TCR beta chains were recorded as cytomegalovirus-associated. Common viral pathogens were later found to be apparently linked to several of the most significant clusters.

The PCR used 60 Vbeta and 13 Jbeta primers. In the authors' methods: In a later analysis, the count reached 80 million or so unique TCR beta chains, with roughly 11 million shared. Generated by immunoSEQ multiplex PCR, the TCRdb table keeps only in-frame clones and is missing some. V and J calls and clone size follow that table, whereas D and trimming were derived from the DNA. The table records about 190,000 clones, over 70% of them present only once. Worth noting for this clone: Antigen specificity is unknown.

The CDR3 is 14 residues long. The ends lost 6 bases at V and 4 bases at J; junction bases unmatched: 8. Germline loops: CDR1 SNHLY, CDR2 FYNNEI. The receptor's source is a woman in her 30s in good health and CMV-seronegative. This sequence joins TRBV2 and TRBJ2-5; the match to TRBD2 covers 7 bases. The source material was PBMCs. This CDR3 reads CASRSGKGGETQYF. The CDR3 coding sequence is TGTGCCAGCAGAAGCGGGAAAGGAGGAGAGACCCAGTACTTC.